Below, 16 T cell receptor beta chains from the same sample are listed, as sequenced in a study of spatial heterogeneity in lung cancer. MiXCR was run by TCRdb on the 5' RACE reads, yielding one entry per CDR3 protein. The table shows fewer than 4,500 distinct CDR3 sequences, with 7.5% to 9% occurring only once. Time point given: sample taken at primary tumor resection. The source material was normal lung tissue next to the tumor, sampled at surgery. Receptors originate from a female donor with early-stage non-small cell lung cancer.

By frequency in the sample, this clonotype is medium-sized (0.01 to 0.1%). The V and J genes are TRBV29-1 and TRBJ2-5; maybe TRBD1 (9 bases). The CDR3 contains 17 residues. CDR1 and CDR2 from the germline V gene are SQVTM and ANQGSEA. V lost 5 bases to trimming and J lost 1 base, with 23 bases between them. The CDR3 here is CSVLTGGYGRVQETQYF. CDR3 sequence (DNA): TGCAGCGTTCTTACAGGGGGCTACGGGAGGGTCCAAGAGACCCAGTACTTC.

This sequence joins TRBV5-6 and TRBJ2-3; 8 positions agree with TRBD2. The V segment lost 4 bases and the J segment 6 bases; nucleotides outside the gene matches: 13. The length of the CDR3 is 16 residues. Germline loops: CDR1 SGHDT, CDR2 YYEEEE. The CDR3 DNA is TGTGCCAGCAGCCCAGGTTCCGGGAGGGCGGATGATACGCAGTATTTT. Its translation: CASSPGSGRADDTQYF.

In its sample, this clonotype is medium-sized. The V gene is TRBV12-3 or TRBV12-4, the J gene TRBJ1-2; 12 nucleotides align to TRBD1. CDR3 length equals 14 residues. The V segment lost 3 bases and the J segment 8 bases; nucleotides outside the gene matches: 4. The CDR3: CASSFGTGGVGYTF. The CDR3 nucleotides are TGTGCCAGCAGTTTCGGGACAGGGGGCGTAGGCTACACCTTC.

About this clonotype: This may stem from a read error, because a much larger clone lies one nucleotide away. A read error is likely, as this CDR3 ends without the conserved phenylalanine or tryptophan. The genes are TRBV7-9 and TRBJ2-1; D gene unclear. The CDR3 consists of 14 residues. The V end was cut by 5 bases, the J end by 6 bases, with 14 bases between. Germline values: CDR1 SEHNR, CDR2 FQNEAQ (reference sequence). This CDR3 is CASSPGRSVNEQFL. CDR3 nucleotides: TGTGCCAGCAGCCCCGGACGGTCCGTCAATGAGCAGTTCCTC.

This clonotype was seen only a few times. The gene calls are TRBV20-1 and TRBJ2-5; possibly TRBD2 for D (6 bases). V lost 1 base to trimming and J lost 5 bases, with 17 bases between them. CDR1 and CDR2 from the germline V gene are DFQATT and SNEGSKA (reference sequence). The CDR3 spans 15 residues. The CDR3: CSARGSSGGRETQYF. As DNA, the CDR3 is TGCAGTGCTAGAGGCTCCAGCGGAGGGCGGGAGACCCAGTACTTC.

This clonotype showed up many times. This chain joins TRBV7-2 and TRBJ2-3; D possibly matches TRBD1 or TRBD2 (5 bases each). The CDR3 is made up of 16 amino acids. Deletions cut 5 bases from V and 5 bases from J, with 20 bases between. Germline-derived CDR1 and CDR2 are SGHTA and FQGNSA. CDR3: CASSRRQGAEGDTQYF. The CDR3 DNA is TGTGCCAGCAGCCGACGTCAGGGCGCAGAGGGAGATACGCAGTATTTT.

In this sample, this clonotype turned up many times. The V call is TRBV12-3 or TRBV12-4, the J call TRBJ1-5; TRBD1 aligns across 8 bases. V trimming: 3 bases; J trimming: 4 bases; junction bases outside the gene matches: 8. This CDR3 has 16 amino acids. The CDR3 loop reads CASSFTTGGRNQPQHF. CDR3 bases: TGTGCCAGCAGTTTCACTACAGGGGGACGAAATCAGCCCCAGCATTTT.

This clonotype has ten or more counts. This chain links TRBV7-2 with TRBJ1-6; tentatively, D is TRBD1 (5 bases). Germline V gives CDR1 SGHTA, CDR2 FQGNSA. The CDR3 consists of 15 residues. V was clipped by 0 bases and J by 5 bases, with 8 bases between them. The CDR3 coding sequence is TGTGCCAGCAGCTTAGCTCCAGGGAATAATTCACCCCTCCACTTT. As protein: CASSLAPGNNSPLHF.

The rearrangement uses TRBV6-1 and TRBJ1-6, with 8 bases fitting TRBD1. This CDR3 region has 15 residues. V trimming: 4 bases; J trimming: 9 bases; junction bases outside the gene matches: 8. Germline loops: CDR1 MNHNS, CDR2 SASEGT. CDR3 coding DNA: TGTGCCAGCAGTGTCGTGCAGACAGGGGTTTCACCCCTCCACTTT. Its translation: CASSVVQTGVSPLHF.

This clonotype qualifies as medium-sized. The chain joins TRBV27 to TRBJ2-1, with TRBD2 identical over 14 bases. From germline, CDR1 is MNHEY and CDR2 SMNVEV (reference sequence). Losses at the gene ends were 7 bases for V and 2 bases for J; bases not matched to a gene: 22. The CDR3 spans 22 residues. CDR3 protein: CASILKHTGTSGGLRTYNEQFF. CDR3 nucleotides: TGTGCCAGCATTCTAAAACACACCGGGACTAGCGGGGGTTTGAGGACCTACAATGAGCAGTTCTTC.

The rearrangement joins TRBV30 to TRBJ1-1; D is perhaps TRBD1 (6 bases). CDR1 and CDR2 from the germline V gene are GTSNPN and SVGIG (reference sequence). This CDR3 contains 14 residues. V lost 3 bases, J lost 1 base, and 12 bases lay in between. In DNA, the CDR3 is TGTGCCTGGAGGGCGGACAGCAAGAACACTGAAGCTTTCTTT. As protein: CAWRADSKNTEAFF.

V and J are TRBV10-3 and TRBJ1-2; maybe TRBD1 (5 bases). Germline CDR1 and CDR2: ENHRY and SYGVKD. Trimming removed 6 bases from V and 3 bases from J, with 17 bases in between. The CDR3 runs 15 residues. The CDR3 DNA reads TGTGCCATCAGCGATATGACAGCCGGATACTATGGCTACACCTTC. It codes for CAISDMTAGYYGYTF.

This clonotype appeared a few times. The CDR3 nucleotides read TGTGCCAGCAGTGAAATGACAGGGGACTACAATGAGCAGTTCTTC. It yields the protein CASSEMTGDYNEQFF. The chain joins TRBV6-1 to TRBJ2-1; 8 bases match TRBD1. V was clipped by 2 bases and J by 3 bases; unmatched bases: 3. The CDR3 is made up of 15 amino acids. Germline CDR1 is MNHNS and CDR2 is SASEGT.

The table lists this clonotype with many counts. CDR3 loop: CSVGIGRDTQYF. CDR3 sequence (DNA): TGCAGCGTGGGGATCGGACGAGATACGCAGTATTTT. The chain links TRBV29-1 to TRBJ2-3, with D hard to call. CDR1 SQVTM and CDR2 ANQGSEA come from the germline V gene. The CDR3 is made up of 12 amino acids. The V gene lost 6 bases and the J gene lost 5 bases, with 12 bases spanning the gap.

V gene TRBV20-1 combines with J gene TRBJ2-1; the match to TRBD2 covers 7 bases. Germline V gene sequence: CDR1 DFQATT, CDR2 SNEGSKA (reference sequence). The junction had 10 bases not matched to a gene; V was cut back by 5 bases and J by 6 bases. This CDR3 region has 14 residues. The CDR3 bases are TGCAGTGCTGACCTAGATGGGGGGGGCAATGAGCAGTTCTTC. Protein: CSADLDGGGNEQFF.

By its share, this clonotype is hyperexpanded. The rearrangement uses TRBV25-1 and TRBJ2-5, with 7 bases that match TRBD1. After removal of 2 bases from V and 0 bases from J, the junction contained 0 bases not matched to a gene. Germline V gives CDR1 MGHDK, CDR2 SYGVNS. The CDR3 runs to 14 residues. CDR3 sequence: CASSERGHQETQYF. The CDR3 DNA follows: TGTGCCAGCAGTGAAAGGGGGCACCAAGAGACCCAGTACTTC. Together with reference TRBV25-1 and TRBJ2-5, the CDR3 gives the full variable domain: EADIYQTPRYLVIGTGKKITLECSQTMGHDKMYWYQQDPGMELHLIHYSYGVNSTEKGDLSSESTVSRIRTEHFPLTLESARPSHTSQYLCASSERGHQETQYFGPGTRLLVL.